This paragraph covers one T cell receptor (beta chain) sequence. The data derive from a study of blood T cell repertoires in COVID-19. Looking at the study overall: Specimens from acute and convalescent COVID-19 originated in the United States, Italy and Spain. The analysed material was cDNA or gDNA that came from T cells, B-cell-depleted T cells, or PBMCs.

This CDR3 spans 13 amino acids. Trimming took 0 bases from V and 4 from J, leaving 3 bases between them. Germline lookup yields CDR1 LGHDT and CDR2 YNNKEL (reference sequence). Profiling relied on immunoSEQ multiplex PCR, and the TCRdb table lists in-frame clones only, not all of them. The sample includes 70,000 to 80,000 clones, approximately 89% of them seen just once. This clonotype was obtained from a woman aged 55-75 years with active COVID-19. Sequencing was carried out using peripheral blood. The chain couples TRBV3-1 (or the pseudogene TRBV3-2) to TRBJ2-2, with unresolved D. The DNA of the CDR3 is TGTGCCAGCAGCCAAGATCTCACCGGGGAGCTGTTTTTT. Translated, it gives CASSQDLTGELFF.